This paragraph covers one TCR beta chain sequence. The antigen is not known. TCRdb processed the 5' RACE reads anew with MiXCR; each CDR3 protein has one entry. The sample has approximately 180,000 distinct CDR3 sequences, 16% seen once. The J segment lost 8 bases and the V segment lost 3 bases, leaving 6 bases of the junction unmatched. The CDR3 loop spans 14 amino acids. The entry originates in a study of T-cell memory formation after mild COVID-19. Study-level background: The two donors had largely donor-specific TCR clusters. Study results and caveats: Balance between CD4 and CD8 was seen in clones contracting day 15 to 85, and a CD4+ lean was seen in later expanders. CD4+ contracting clones were mainly CM and EM; CD8+ ones, EMRA. Still unconfirmed is whether the second-wave clones peaking on day 37 recognized SARS-CoV-2.

The V and J genes are TRBV12-3 or TRBV12-4 and TRBJ1-4; TRBD1 matches at 7 bases. Specimen: PBMCs or a T cell subset sorted from them (not recorded which). The receptor was derived from an adult woman who had mild COVID-19 (a few samples of this study predate the infection). Cell type and time point are not known. The chain's CDR3 is CASSLRQGDEKLFF. DNA for the CDR3: TGTGCCAGCAGTTTGCGGCAGGGGGACGAAAAACTGTTTTTT.